This T cell receptor (beta chain) was sequenced in a study of blood T cell repertoires in COVID-19. Study information: The United States, Italy and Spain supplied acute and convalescent COVID-19 samples.

Germline loops: CDR1 MDHEN, CDR2 SYDVKM. CDR3 length: 14 amino acids. Trimming removed 5 bases at V and 4 bases at J, with 14 bases between. Enrollment of patients from Seattle took place during active infection, with longitudinal follow-up. Per the authors' pipeline: Amplification of reference gene primers provided the estimated nucleated cell counts. Profiling relied on immunoSEQ multiplex PCR, and the TCRdb table lists in-frame clones only, not all of them. The DNA gave D and trimming, while V, J and clone size come from that table. Seen here are about 76,000 clones, about 85% observed once, and the top ten hold roughly 11%. By sample fraction, this clone is medium-sized.

The sequence was collected from a man in his fifties or sixties with COVID-19, enrolled during active disease. The material sequenced was peripheral blood. This chain joins TRBV28 and TRBJ1-2, with D perhaps TRBD1 (5 bases). DNA for the CDR3: TGTGCCAGCAGTACGCTCGCTGGGGCCTATGGCTACACCTTC. It specifies CASSTLAGAYGYTF.